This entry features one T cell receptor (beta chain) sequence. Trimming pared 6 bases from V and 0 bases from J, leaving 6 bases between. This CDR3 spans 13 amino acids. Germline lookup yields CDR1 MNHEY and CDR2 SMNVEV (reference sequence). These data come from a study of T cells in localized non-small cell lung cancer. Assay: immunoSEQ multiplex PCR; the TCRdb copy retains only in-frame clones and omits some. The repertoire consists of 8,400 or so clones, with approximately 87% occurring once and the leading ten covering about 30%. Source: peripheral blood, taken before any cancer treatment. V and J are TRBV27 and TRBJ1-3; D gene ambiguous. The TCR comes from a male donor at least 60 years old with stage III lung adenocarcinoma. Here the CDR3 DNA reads TGTGCCAGCAGGGCGAACTCTGGAAACACCATATATTTT. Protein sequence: CASRANSGNTIYF.